This T cell receptor beta chain emerged from a study of blood T cell repertoires in COVID-19 (dated by TCRdb to 2019 to 2021). With regard to the full study: Samples covering the acute and convalescent phases of COVID-19 were provided by collaborators in the United States, Italy and Spain. The prospective study material was composed of cDNA or gDNA derived from T cells, B-cell-depleted T cells, or PBMCs. Deeply sampled blood TCRbeta repertoires from subjects exposed to, actively infected with, or recovered from COVID-19 were included in the dataset. A freely available public database, intended as a resource for researchers studying the immune response to SARS-CoV-2, is where the repertoires were released. The samples were drawn from two sources: the first 160 participants of the ongoing ImmuneRACE study, and 1,000 to 1,500 subjects contributed by 6 global collaborators. A de-identified subject ID, COVID-19 status, age in years and sex were almost always included in the sample metadata. Where available, HLA class I and class II types were obtained from metadata supplied by the sample provider rather than from assay-based typing. Broader findings and caveats from the paper: The amount of clinical and demographic metadata varied by source and participant and was provided uncurated.

Comment on this clone: Its antigen remains undetermined. No base qualities exist here, and no much larger clone lies one base off it.

Between the V and J ends, shortened by 3 bases and 10 bases respectively, the junction contains 19 bases. CDR1 and CDR2 are read off the germline V gene as SGHTS and YDEGEE. The CDR3, cysteine through phenylalanine, is 15 amino acids long. The read is trimmed to its CDR3 DNA, 45 bases read in frame from base 1. TCRbeta CDR3 regions were amplified from genomic DNA using the immunoSEQ Assay, a bias-controlled multiplex PCR. As for how the authors treated the data: The number of nucleated cells in each sample was estimated from the amplification of reference gene primers within the assay. To quantify the absolute abundance of each unique TCRbeta CDR3 rearrangement, sequence reads were collapsed and filtered. For each sample, productive Simpson clonality was calculated as the square root of Simpson's diversity index across productive rearrangements. The source is immuneACCESS, and TCRdb retained only in-frame sequences with V and J called. Part of the clones is not carried over; for the studies checked, unresolved V genes explain less than half of this, and the remainder is unexplained. V, J and clone size are taken as reported in that table, and D and trimming were inferred from the DNA itself. In all, the sample holds roughly 150,000 clones, and roughly four fifths of those were seen once. Roughly 4% of the sample comes from the top ten.

Whole blood was collected in K2EDTA tubes by collaborating institutions according to the institutions' own protocols. For TCRbeta analysis, collaborators shipped samples as frozen whole blood, isolated PBMCs, or DNA extracted from either of those sample types. The sequenced sample consisted of peripheral blood. The sequence came from a woman of 80 years or more with acute or convalescent COVID-19. The chain links TRBV5-8 with TRBJ1-4; the D gene is possibly TRBD1, with 6 bases matching. The CDR3 here reads CASSSGGTGVGKLFF. The DNA reads TGTGCCAGCAGCTCGGGGGGCACGGGTGTCGGAAAACTGTTTTTT.